The present T cell receptor (beta chain) was sequenced within a study of T cell responses to AZD1222 COVID-19 vaccine. Findings of the study overall: Spike as a whole was targeted by vaccine-associated CD4 TCRs, dominant at 160-218 and 743-854.

TCRdb keeps only in-frame clones here, not all; method: immunoSEQ multiplex PCR. This repertoire shows 40,000 to 55,000 clones, approximately 86% found once; its top ten account for 6% to 7%. The J segment lost 1 base and the V segment lost 4 bases, leaving 8 bases of the junction unmatched. This CDR3 has 17 amino acids. Germline CDR1 and CDR2: SGHNT and YYREEE (reference sequence). With respect to this clone: Its antigen is currently unknown.

The sequence came from an adult who received the AZD1222 COVID-19 vaccine. The V and J genes are TRBV5-4 and TRBJ2-2, with 9 bases aligning to TRBD2. The input for sequencing was peripheral blood, taken 28 days after the second AZD1222 dose. This CDR3 reads CASSRTQTSGNTGELFF. DNA of the CDR3: TGTGCCAGCAGCCGAACACAGACTAGCGGGAACACCGGGGAGCTGTTTTTT.